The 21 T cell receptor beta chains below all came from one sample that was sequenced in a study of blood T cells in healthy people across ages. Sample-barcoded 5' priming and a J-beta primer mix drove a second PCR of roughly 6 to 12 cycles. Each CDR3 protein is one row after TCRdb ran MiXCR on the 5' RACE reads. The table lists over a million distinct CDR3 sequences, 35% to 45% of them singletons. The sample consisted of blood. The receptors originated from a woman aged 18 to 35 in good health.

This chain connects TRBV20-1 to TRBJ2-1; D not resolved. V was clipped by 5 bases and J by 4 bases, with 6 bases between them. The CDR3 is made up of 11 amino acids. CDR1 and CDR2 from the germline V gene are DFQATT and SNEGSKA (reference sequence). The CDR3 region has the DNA TGCAGTGCTCGACTTTACAATGAGCAGTTCTTC. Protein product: CSARLYNEQFF.

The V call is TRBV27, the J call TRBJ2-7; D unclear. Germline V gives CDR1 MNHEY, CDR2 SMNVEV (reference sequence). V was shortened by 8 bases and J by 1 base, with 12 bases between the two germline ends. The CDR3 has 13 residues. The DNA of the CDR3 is TGTGCCAGCCAACCACCCGGGTCCTACGAGCAGTACTTC. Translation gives CASQPPGSYEQYF.

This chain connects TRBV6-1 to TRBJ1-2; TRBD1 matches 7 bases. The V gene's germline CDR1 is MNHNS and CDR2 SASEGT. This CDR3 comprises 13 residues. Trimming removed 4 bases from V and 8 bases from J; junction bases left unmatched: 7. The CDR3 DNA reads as TGTGCCAGCAGTGTTACAGACAGGGACGGCTACACCTTC. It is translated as CASSVTDRDGYTF.

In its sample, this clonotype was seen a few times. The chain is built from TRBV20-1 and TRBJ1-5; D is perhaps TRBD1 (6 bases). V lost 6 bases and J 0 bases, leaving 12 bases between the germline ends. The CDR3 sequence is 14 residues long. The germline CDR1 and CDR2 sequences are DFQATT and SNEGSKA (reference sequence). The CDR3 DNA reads TGCAGTGCCGGGGGGCAGGGTAGCAATCAGCCCCAGCATTTT. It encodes CSAGGQGSNQPQHF.

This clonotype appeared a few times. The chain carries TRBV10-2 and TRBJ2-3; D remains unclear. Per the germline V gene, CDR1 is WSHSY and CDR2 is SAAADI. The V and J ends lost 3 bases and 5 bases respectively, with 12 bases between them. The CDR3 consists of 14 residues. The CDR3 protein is CASSEAGRGDTQYF. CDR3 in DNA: TGCGCCAGCAGTGAAGCTGGTCGCGGAGATACGCAGTATTTT.

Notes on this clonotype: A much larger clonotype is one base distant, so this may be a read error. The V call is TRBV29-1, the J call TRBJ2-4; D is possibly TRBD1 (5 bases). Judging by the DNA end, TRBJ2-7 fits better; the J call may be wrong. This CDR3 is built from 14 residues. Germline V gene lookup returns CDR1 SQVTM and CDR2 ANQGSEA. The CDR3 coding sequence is TGCAGCGTTCCCAGGGCCTATCAGCTAGGCGAGCAGTACTTC. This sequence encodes CSVPRAYQLGEQYF.

The CDR3 here is CAKRTSGGPDTQYF. The CDR3 coding sequence is TGTGCCAAGAGGACTAGCGGGGGTCCAGATACGCAGTATTTT. The V gene is TRBV10-3, the J gene TRBJ2-3; 13 positions match TRBD2. There are 14 residues in the CDR3. Germline loops: CDR1 ENHRY, CDR2 SYGVKD. Trimming took 10 bases from V and 4 from J; bases not matched to a gene: 5.

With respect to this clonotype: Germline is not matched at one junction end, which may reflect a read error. Here the CDR3 DNA reads TGTGCCAGCAGCTTTTCCGGGACTAGCGCCACCAATGGGCAGTTCTTC. Protein sequence: CASSFSGTSATNGQFF. This chain links TRBV7-9 with TRBJ2-1; 10 bases are a match to TRBD2. Germline V gene data show CDR1 as SEHNR and CDR2 as FQNEAQ (reference sequence). This CDR3 has 16 amino acids.

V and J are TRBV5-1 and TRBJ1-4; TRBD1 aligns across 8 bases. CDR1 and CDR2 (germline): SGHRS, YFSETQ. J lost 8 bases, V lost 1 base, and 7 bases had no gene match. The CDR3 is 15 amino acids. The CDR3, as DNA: TGCGCCAGCAGCTTGAGTGGACAGGGCGGAGAAAAACTGTTTTTT. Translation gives CASSLSGQGGEKLFF.

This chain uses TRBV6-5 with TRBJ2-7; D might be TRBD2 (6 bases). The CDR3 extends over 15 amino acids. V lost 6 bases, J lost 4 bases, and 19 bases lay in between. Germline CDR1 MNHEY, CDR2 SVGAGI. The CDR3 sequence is CASSSLALDGYEQYF. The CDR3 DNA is TGTGCCAGCAGCTCACTAGCCCTAGACGGGTACGAGCAGTACTTC.

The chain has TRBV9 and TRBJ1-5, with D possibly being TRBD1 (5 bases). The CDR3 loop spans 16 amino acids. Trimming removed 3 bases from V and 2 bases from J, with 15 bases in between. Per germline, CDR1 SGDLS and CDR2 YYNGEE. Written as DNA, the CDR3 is TGTGCCAGCAGCGATGGGACGTCTCTGGGCAATCAGCCCCAGCATTTT. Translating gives CASSDGTSLGNQPQHF.

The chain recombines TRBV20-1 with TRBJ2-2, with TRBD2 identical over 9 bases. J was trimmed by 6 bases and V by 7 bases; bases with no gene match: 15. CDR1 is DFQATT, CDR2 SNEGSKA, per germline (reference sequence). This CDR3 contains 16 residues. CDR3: CSVGVAGASSAGELFF. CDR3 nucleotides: TGCAGTGTAGGAGTAGCGGGGGCCTCAAGCGCCGGGGAGCTGTTTTTT.

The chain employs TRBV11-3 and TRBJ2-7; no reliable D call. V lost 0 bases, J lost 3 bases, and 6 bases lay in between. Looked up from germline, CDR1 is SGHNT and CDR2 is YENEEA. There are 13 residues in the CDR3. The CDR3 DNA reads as TGTGCCAGCAGCTTAGAGTTTGACTACGAGCAGTACTTC. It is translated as CASSLEFDYEQYF. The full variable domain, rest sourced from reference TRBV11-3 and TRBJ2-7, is EAGVVQSPRYKIIEKKQPVAFWCNPISGHNTLYWYLQNLGQGPELLIRYENEEAVDDSQLPKDRFSAERLKGVDSTLKIQPAELGDSAVYLCASSLEFDYEQYFGPGTRLTVT.

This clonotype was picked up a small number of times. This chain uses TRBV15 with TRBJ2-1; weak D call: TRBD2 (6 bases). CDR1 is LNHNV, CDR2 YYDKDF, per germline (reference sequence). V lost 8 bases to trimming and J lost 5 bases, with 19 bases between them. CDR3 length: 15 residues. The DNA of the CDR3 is TGTGCCACCCAGCCCTGGGGACTGGGTCACAATGAGCAGTTCTTC. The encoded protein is CATQPWGLGHNEQFF. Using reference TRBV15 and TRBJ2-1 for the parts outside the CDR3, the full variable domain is DAMVIQNPRYQVTQFGKPVTLSCSQTLNHNVMYWYQQKSSQAPKLLFHYYDKDFNNEADTPDNFQSRRPNTSFCFLDIRSPGLGDTAMYLCATQPWGLGHNEQFFGPGTRLTVL.

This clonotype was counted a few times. The CDR3 loop is CASSRFSGQDTQYF. The CDR3 coding sequence is TGTGCCAGCAGTCGTTTCTCCGGTCAGGATACGCAGTATTTT. This sequence joins TRBV12-3 or TRBV12-4 and TRBJ2-3, with D unresolved. Trimming left V 5 bases short and J 6 bases short, with 15 bases between. The CDR3 length is 14 residues.

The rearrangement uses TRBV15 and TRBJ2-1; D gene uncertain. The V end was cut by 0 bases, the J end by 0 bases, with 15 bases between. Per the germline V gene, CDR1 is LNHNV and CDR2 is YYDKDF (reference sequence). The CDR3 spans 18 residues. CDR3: CATSRDWWRRSSYNEQFF. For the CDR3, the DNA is TGTGCCACCAGCAGAGATTGGTGGCGGAGAAGCTCCTACAATGAGCAGTTCTTC.

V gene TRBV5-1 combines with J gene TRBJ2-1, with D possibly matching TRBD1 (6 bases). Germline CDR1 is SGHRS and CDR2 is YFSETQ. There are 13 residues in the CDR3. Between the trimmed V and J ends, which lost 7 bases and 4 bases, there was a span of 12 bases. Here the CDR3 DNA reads TGCGCCAGCGAAAAAACAGGGTACAATGAGCAGTTCTTC. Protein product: CASEKTGYNEQFF.

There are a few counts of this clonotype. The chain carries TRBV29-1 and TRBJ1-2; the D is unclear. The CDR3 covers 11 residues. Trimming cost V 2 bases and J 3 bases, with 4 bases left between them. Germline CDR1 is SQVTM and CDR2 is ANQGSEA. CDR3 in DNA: TGCAGCGTTGAACAGGACTATGGCTACACCTTC. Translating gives CSVEQDYGYTF.

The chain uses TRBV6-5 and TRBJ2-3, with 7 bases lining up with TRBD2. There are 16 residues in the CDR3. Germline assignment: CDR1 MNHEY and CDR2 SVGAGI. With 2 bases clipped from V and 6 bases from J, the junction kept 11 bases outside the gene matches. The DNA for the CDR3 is TGTGCCAGCAGTTACCCTGGACGGGGGGATGGGGATACGCAGTATTTT. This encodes CASSYPGRGDGDTQYF.

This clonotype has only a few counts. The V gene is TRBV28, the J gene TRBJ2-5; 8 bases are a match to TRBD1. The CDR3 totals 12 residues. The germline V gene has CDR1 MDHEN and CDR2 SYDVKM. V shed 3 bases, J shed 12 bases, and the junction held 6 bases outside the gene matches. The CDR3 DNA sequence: TGTGCCAGCAGTTTCAGGACAGGGTTGGAGTACTTC. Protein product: CASSFRTGLEYF.

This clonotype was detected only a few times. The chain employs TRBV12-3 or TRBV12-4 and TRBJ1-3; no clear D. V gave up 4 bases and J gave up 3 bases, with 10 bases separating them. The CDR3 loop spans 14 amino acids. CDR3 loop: CASSSPRLGNTIYF. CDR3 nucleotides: TGTGCCAGCAGTTCCCCACGGCTTGGAAACACCATATATTTT.